The present T cell receptor (beta chain) was sequenced within a study of metastatic and nonmetastatic thyroid tumors. Until they underwent thyroid surgery, no patient had received any treatment. The CDR3 length is 15 residues. CDR1 is LGHNA, CDR2 YNFKEQ, per germline. Trimming cost V 2 bases and J 4 bases, with 14 bases left between them. From the PCR reads, TCRdb re-called clones with MiXCR. This sample carries 20,000 or so clones, roughly 15% of them seen once, and the ten largest clones take 8% to 13%. This clone was recorded many times. The specimen was tumor tissue. The origin of this receptor is a female donor with papillary thyroid cancer or a benign thyroid nodule (not recorded which). Some clones in this sample may be carry-over from other donors' samples. The V call is TRBV4-2, the J call TRBJ1-2; D possibly corresponds to TRBD1 (6 bases). The CDR3 sequence is CASSQRGVGTYGYTF. The CDR3 DNA reads TGTGCCAGCAGCCAAAGGGGGGTGGGCACCTATGGCTACACCTTC.